Shown below are 22 T cell receptor beta chains from a single sample sequenced in a study of monozygotic twins with inflammatory bowel disease. TCRdb re-called the 5' RACE reads and gives one entry per CDR3 protein, without DNA. This sample's table reports around 370,000 distinct CDR3 sequences. Material: blood. These receptors all stem from a human donor with ulcerative colitis or Crohn's disease, or a healthy co-twin of an affected twin (not recorded which).

The chain joins TRBV7-2 to TRBJ2-1; TCRdb proposes TRBD1, but this gene call is untestable without DNA. CDR3 length: 14 residues. The germline gives CDR1 SGHTA, CDR2 FQGNSA. The CDR3 sequence is CASSPRTGVIEQFF. The whole variable domain, remainder taken from reference TRBV7-2 and TRBJ2-1, is GAGVSQSPSNKVTEKGKDVELRCDPISGHTALYWYRQSLGQGLEFLIYFQGNSAPDKSGLPSDRFSAERTGGSVSTLTIQRTQQEDSAVYLCASSPRTGVIEQFFGPGTRLTVL.

V is TRBV6-2 or TRBV6-3 and J is TRBJ1-2; lacking DNA, the TRBD1 call made by TCRdb goes unchecked. CDR1 is MNHEY, CDR2 SVGEGT, per germline. The CDR3 loop spans 15 amino acids. The CDR3 is CASSSYDGTVYGYTF.

V gene TRBV6-2 or TRBV6-3 combines with J gene TRBJ1-2; with no DNA, the TCRdb D assignment of TRBD1 cannot be verified. The CDR3 consists of 13 residues. Germline V lookup: CDR1 MNHEY, CDR2 SVGEGT. The CDR3 sequence: CASSYGTIYGYTF.

The chain joins TRBV6-5 to TRBJ1-1; TCRdb gives TRBD1 as the D gene, but with no DNA this cannot be confirmed. CDR3 length: 15 amino acids. Germline V CDR1 and CDR2: MNHEY, SVGAGI. CDR3 protein: CASSFRDRENTEAFF.

V usage is TRBV12-3 or TRBV12-4 and J usage is TRBJ1-2; as DNA is missing, the TRBD1 call by TCRdb cannot be tested. The CDR3 contains 14 residues. CDR3 amino acids: CASSNRGQDYGYTF.

V and J are TRBV5-6 and TRBJ2-1. This CDR3 comprises 15 residues. Germline lookup yields CDR1 SGHDT and CDR2 YYEEEE. The CDR3 sequence is CASSWLRRSYNEQFF.

This chain links TRBV5-1 with TRBJ1-2; TCRdb indicates TRBD1, and absent DNA this call remains unverified. Per germline, CDR1 SGHRS and CDR2 YFSETQ. The CDR3 is 16 amino acids. CDR3 in amino acids: CASSLGDRTPDDDYTF.

The chain's CDR3 is CASRERGDTQYF. The rearrangement links TRBV2 to TRBJ2-3; TCRdb lists TRBD1, though no DNA is available to test this call. There are 12 residues in the CDR3. Germline-derived CDR1 and CDR2 are SNHLY and FYNNEI. The whole variable domain, remainder taken from reference TRBV2 and TRBJ2-3, is EPEVTQTPSHQVTQMGQEVILRCVPISNHLYFYWYRQILGQKVEFLVSFYNNEISEKSEIFDDQFSVERPDGSNFTLKIRSTKLEDSAMYFCASRERGDTQYFGPGTRLTVL.

V usage is TRBV24-1 and J usage is TRBJ2-1; lacking DNA, the TRBD1 call made by TCRdb goes unchecked. The CDR3 sequence is 16 residues long. Germline V gene data show CDR1 as KGHDR and CDR2 as SFDVKD. CDR3 region: CATSDSGTASYNEQFF.

V usage is TRBV5-6 and J usage is TRBJ2-5; the D call of TRBD2 rests on TCRdb alone, since no DNA is present to check it. This CDR3 is built from 13 residues. Germline V gene lookup returns CDR1 SGHDT and CDR2 YYEEEE. The CDR3: CASSFGLRETQYF.

The chain carries TRBV20-1 and TRBJ1-2; there is no DNA to check the TCRdb D call of TRBD1. The CDR3 runs to 14 residues. CDR1 is DFQATT and CDR2 is SNEGSKA in the germline V gene (reference sequence). CDR3 region: CSAIVGGTNYGYTF.

The rearrangement links TRBV6-2 or TRBV6-3 to TRBJ2-7; no DNA is available, so the TRBD1 call from TCRdb remains unchecked. The CDR3 extends over 13 amino acids. CDR1 and CDR2 (germline): MNHEY, SVGEGT. The CDR3 here is CAIRRGHLYEQYF.

V gene TRBV5-1 combines with J gene TRBJ2-7; TCRdb lists TRBD2, though no DNA is available to test this call. From germline, CDR1 is SGHRS and CDR2 YFSETQ. This CDR3 has 14 amino acids. Here the CDR3 reads CASRVAGDSYEQYF.

The V call is TRBV25-1, the J call TRBJ2-2. Germline V CDR1 and CDR2: MGHDK, SYGVNS. The CDR3 consists of 14 residues. The CDR3 region is CASSIGEEAGELFF.

The rearrangement links TRBV6-5 to TRBJ2-3. Germline V gives CDR1 MNHEY, CDR2 SVGAGI. The CDR3 sequence is 17 residues long. CDR3 residues: CASSYGPRGKPRDTQYF.

The chain is built from TRBV4-1 and TRBJ1-2; the TCRdb call, TRBD1, lacks DNA for checking. Germline-derived CDR1 and CDR2 are MGHRA and YSYEKL. The CDR3 covers 17 residues. CDR3 region: CASSQDGESGILSGYTF.

CDR3 in amino acids: CASSEWGGTSNTGELFF. The chain couples TRBV2 to TRBJ2-2; TCRdb gives TRBD1 as the D gene, but with no DNA this cannot be confirmed. This CDR3 region has 17 residues. In germline, CDR1 is SNHLY, CDR2 FYNNEI.

The chain couples TRBV7-2 to TRBJ1-1; TCRdb's assignment of TRBD1 cannot be checked, as there is no DNA. The CDR3 sequence is 14 residues long. Germline CDR1 is SGHTA and CDR2 is FQGNSA. This CDR3 is CASSLSRGSTEAFF.

V gene TRBV5-6 combines with J gene TRBJ1-6; with no DNA, the TCRdb D assignment of TRBD1 cannot be verified. CDR1 is SGHDT, CDR2 YYEEEE, per germline. The CDR3 has 18 amino acids. The CDR3 loop is CASSLLAGGGSYNSPLHF.

The chain recombines TRBV5-1 with TRBJ2-7; TCRdb reports TRBD1, a call that lacks DNA to check it against. Germline-derived CDR1 and CDR2 are SGHRS and YFSETQ. The CDR3 is made up of 16 amino acids. CDR3 sequence: CASSAPSGGNSYEQYF.

The chain uses TRBV4-2 and TRBJ1-1; TCRdb selects TRBD1, and the lack of DNA leaves this call unchecked. The CDR3 covers 15 residues. CDR1 is LGHNA, CDR2 YNFKEQ, per germline. CDR3: CASSSQGQGNTEAFF.

The gene calls are TRBV24-1 and TRBJ2-1; the D call from TCRdb, TRBD1, cannot be confirmed without DNA. Per germline, CDR1 KGHDR and CDR2 SFDVKD. The CDR3 has 12 amino acids. The CDR3 spells CATSDLGGRQFF.